This T cell receptor beta chain appears in the sequencing data of a study of molecular identifiers for immune sequencing clone quantification. Across the whole study: Within a replicate experiment, RNA obtained from either about 21,000 or 97,000 naive CD8 cells was divided into five aliquots, and four of those aliquots were then sequenced.

Library preparation followed earlier protocols using designated TCR primers. Each CDR3 protein gets one entry after TCRdb re-called the PCR reads with MiXCR. The profile shows 460,000 or so distinct CDR3 sequences, under 30% of them singletons. The V end lost 8 bases, the J end lost 0 bases, and 14 bases lay between the germline ends. Germline CDR1 is SGHNT and CDR2 is YENEEA. The CDR3 runs 15 residues. Sorted cells numbering about 20,000 to 1,000,000, with 10%, 30% or 50% RNA, yielded the naive CD8 libraries. In the sort, naive CD8 T cells were defined as CD8+CD4-CCR7+CD45RA+. Material: naive CD8+ T cells from blood, with Jurkat cell RNA spiked in. Stated subset: FACS-sorted CD8+CD4-CCR7+CD45RA+ naive T cells. The genes are TRBV11-3 and TRBJ2-1; weak D call: TRBD2 (5 bases). The clonotype originates from a human donor in good health. Some libraries in this study had Jurkat cell RNA spiked in. DNA for the CDR3: TGTGCCAGCCAGGCCAGCGGTTACTCCTACAATGAGCAGTTCTTC. Translated, it gives CASQASGYSYNEQFF.